Each of the 22 T cell receptor beta chains below was sequenced from the same sample in a study of blood T cell repertoires in COVID-19. Some clones are missing from TCRdb's copy, which holds only in-frame ones; the method was immunoSEQ multiplex PCR. The table includes around 270,000 clones, more than 65% detected once. Sequencing was performed on peripheral blood. The receptors originated from a person aged 70 to 79 with COVID-19, enrolled during active disease.

This clone was seen a few times. The rearrangement uses TRBV6-5 and TRBJ2-3; a possible D gene is TRBD2 (6 bases). Germline CDR1 MNHEY, CDR2 SVGAGI. The CDR3 loop spans 15 amino acids. The V and J ends lost 5 bases and 5 bases respectively, with 17 bases between them. CDR3 sequence: CASSNWAGRIDTQYF. The CDR3 DNA reads as TGTGCCAGCAGTAACTGGGCAGGGAGGATAGATACGCAGTATTTT.

CDR3 sequence (DNA): TGTGCCAGCAGTTACTCGAGGACAGTACAGCCCCAGCATTTT. Residues: CASSYSRTVQPQHF. The chain carries TRBV6-2 or TRBV6-3 and TRBJ1-5; TRBD1 is a possible D gene (6 bases). The CDR3 contains 14 residues. V was trimmed by 0 bases and J by 7 bases, leaving 10 bases between them. CDR1 is MNHEY, CDR2 SVGEGT, per germline.

The CDR3 DNA follows: TGCAGCGTTGAACAGGACAGGGGGCTCACAGATACGCAGTATTTT. The encoded protein is CSVEQDRGLTDTQYF. This chain links TRBV29-1 with TRBJ2-3, with TRBD1 identical over 11 bases. J gave up 2 bases and V 2 bases, and 3 bases lay outside the gene matches. Germline lookup yields CDR1 SQVTM and CDR2 ANQGSEA. The CDR3 totals 15 residues.

The chain carries TRBV27 and TRBJ2-3; TRBD2 aligns across 7 bases. Germline loops: CDR1 MNHEY, CDR2 SMNVEV (reference sequence). Germline trimming cut 10 bases from V and 2 bases from J; bases unmatched to any gene: 9. There are 14 residues in the CDR3. The CDR3 DNA sequence: TGTGCCAACATAGGGAGGGAGTCCACAGATACGCAGTATTTT. Protein: CANIGRESTDTQYF.

The sample holds a few counts of this clone. This chain joins TRBV30 and TRBJ2-7; D possibly corresponds to TRBD1 (6 bases). CDR3 length equals 16 residues. Germline V gene lookup returns CDR1 GTSNPN and CDR2 SVGIG (reference sequence). Between the trimmed V and J ends, which lost 0 bases and 1 base, there was a span of 16 bases. The CDR3 DNA reads as TGTGCCTGGAGTGTAATCTGGACAGTCGAGTCCTACGAGCAGTACTTC. It translates to CAWSVIWTVESYEQYF.

The J gene is TRBJ2-3, the V gene TRBV7-2; 7 bases fit TRBD2. This CDR3 spans 15 amino acids. Trimming cost V 4 bases and J 2 bases; bases outside gene matches: 6. Germline CDR1 reads SGHTA; CDR2 reads FQGNSA. This CDR3 reads CASSSRGDNTDTQYF. CDR3 in DNA: TGTGCCAGCAGCTCTCGGGGGGATAACACAGATACGCAGTATTTT. The full variable domain, in which reference TRBV7-2 and TRBJ2-3 provide the parts outside the CDR3, is GAGVSQSPSNKVTEKGKDVELRCDPISGHTALYWYRQSLGQGLEFLIYFQGNSAPDKSGLPSDRFSAERTGGSVSTLTIQRTQQEDSAVYLCASSSRGDNTDTQYFGPGTRLTVL.

The chain combines TRBV11-1 with TRBJ1-4, with D uncertain. Germline V CDR1 and CDR2: SGHAT, FQDESV (reference sequence). Trimming removed 5 bases from V and 0 bases from J, with 10 bases in between. The CDR3 runs to 15 residues. For the CDR3, the DNA is TGTGCCAGCAGCCAAACACCCGCAACTAATGAAAAACTGTTTTTT. Translated: CASSQTPATNEKLFF.

On this clone: Just one base apart from a much larger clone, this may be a read error. The identical CDR3 is also encoded by other nucleotide sequences in the sample. V and J are TRBV7-2 and TRBJ2-5; 8 bases are shared with TRBD1. Germline loops: CDR1 SGHTA, CDR2 FQGNSA. The CDR3 covers 13 residues. The junction had 2 bases not matched to a gene; V was cut back by 3 bases and J by 5 bases. The CDR3 DNA reads TGTGCCAGCAGCTTCACAGGGGGGGAGACCCAGTACTTC. It translates to CASSFTGGETQYF.

This clone was counted only a few times. The CDR3 sequence is CASSVRATGRYEQYF. CDR3 nucleotide sequence: TGCGCCAGCAGCGTAAGGGCGACAGGGCGCTACGAGCAGTACTTC. The V call is TRBV4-3, the J call TRBJ2-7; TRBD1 aligns across 7 bases. V was clipped by 5 bases and J by 3 bases; unmatched bases: 10. The germline gives CDR1 LGHNA, CDR2 YSLEER. CDR3 length equals 15 residues.

This clone was seen a handful of times. The chain carries TRBV7-2 and TRBJ1-5; perhaps TRBD1 as D (5 bases). The CDR3 loop spans 15 amino acids. V gave up 4 bases and J gave up 5 bases, with 15 bases separating them. Per germline, CDR1 SGHTA and CDR2 FQGNSA. CDR3 sequence reads: CASSSRLGGDQPQHF. The CDR3 DNA reads TGTGCCAGCAGCTCTAGGCTGGGGGGTGATCAGCCCCAGCATTTT.

This chain uses TRBV29-1 with TRBJ1-2; perhaps TRBD1 as D (6 bases). The CDR3 sequence is 14 residues long. V was shortened by 3 bases and J by 7 bases, with 18 bases between the two germline ends. Germline lookup yields CDR1 SQVTM and CDR2 ANQGSEA. The CDR3 DNA reads TGCAGCGTTGAGGGCCAGGGGTTCGTACTTGGCTACACCTTC. It yields the protein CSVEGQGFVLGYTF.

This clone came up once. The chain employs TRBV28 and TRBJ2-7; 7 positions agree with TRBD1. Germline CDR1 is MDHEN and CDR2 is SYDVKM. V lost 6 bases, J lost 6 bases, and 14 bases stayed unmatched. The CDR3 loop spans 15 amino acids. The CDR3: CASSLQGSRSIEQYF. CDR3 sequence (DNA): TGTGCCAGCAGCCTACAGGGGAGTCGGTCCATCGAGCAGTACTTC.

The chain is built from TRBV7-9 and TRBJ2-1, with 15 bases aligning to TRBD2. Germline CDR1 and CDR2: SEHNR and FQNEAQ (reference sequence). Trimming took 5 bases from V and 7 from J; bases not matched to a gene: 9. The length of the CDR3 is 17 residues. For the CDR3, the DNA is TGTGCCAGCAGCCCCGGGACTAGCGGGAGGTCCCAGAATGAGCAGTTCTTC. Translation: CASSPGTSGRSQNEQFF.

The rearrangement uses TRBV6-5 and TRBJ2-1; 7 nucleotides agree with TRBD1. This CDR3 region has 15 residues. Germline V gives CDR1 MNHEY, CDR2 SVGAGI. V dropped 8 bases and J dropped 0; count of bases not matched to a gene: 7. The DNA of the CDR3 is TGTGCCAGCTCTCCCAGGGGGAGCTCCTACAATGAGCAGTTCTTC. Its protein is CASSPRGSSYNEQFF.

V and J are TRBV14 and TRBJ1-6; TRBD1 might be the D (6 bases). V gave up 4 bases and J gave up 5 bases, with 12 bases separating them. The CDR3 has 15 residues. The germline CDR1 and CDR2 sequences are SGHDN and FVKESK. CDR3 nucleotides: TGTGCCAGCAGCCCTAGGGGGTACCATAATTCACCCCTCCACTTT. Translation gives CASSPRGYHNSPLHF.

This clone has only a few counts. The chain couples TRBV5-4 to TRBJ2-7; D not resolved. The CDR3 is 16 amino acids. Germline CDR1 reads SGHNT; CDR2 reads YYREEE (reference sequence). The germline V and J ends were trimmed by 0 bases and 3 bases, with 16 bases remaining between them. DNA of the CDR3: TGTGCCAGCAGCTTGGTTCCCCAGGTCCCCCTCTACGAGCAGTACTTC. Protein sequence: CASSLVPQVPLYEQYF.

The V call is TRBV27, the J call TRBJ2-1; D gene uncertain. The germline CDR1 and CDR2 sequences are MNHEY and SMNVEV (reference sequence). V was cut by 7 bases and J by 5 bases, with 12 bases left in between. This CDR3 is built from 13 residues. The DNA of the CDR3 is TGTGCCAGCACTTTTGCGGCAAACAATGAGCAGTTCTTC. It specifies CASTFAANNEQFF.

The J gene is TRBJ1-1, the V gene TRBV12-5, with 11 bases matching TRBD1. The CDR3 extends over 18 amino acids. From germline, CDR1 is LGHNT and CDR2 FRNRAP. J gave up 1 base and V 1 base, and 8 bases lay outside the gene matches. The CDR3 here is CASGLETKDRGQNTEAFF. As DNA, the CDR3 is TGTGCTAGTGGTTTGGAAACTAAGGACAGGGGGCAGAACACTGAAGCTTTCTTT.

V usage is TRBV29-1 and J usage is TRBJ2-3; 10 bases match TRBD1. The CDR3 covers 13 residues. Trimming removed 3 bases from V and 4 bases from J; junction bases left unmatched: 1. Germline V gene sequence: CDR1 SQVTM, CDR2 ANQGSEA. In nucleotides, the CDR3 is TGCAGCGTTGAGGGGACAGGGGCAGATACGCAGTATTTT. Protein: CSVEGTGADTQYF.

This clone was seen just once. The CDR3 DNA is TGTGCCAGCAGCCCTGCGGGGGGGGCCAAAAACATTCAGTACTTC. Protein: CASSPAGGAKNIQYF. The chain carries TRBV5-4 and TRBJ2-4, with TRBD2 identical over 9 bases. J lost 1 base, V lost 4 bases, and 3 bases had no gene match. The CDR3 loop spans 15 amino acids. The V gene's germline CDR1 is SGHNT and CDR2 YYREEE (reference sequence).

The V call is TRBV11-2, the J call TRBJ2-7, with 7 bases identical to TRBD1. Germline trimming cut 5 bases from V and 4 bases from J; bases unmatched to any gene: 2. The CDR3 runs 12 residues. Germline CDR1 is SGHAT and CDR2 is FQNNGV. The CDR3 nucleotides are TGTGCCAGCAGCCCGACAGGGTACGAGCAGTACTTC. It is translated as CASSPTGYEQYF.

CDR3 bases: TGTGCCATCAGTGAGTCGACCAGGGGGCAGTACGAGCAGTACTTC. Translation gives CAISESTRGQYEQYF. This chain uses TRBV10-3 with TRBJ2-7; 8 bases agree with TRBD1. There are 15 residues in the CDR3. Trimming took 0 bases from V and 4 from J; bases not matched to a gene: 5. Germline CDR1 reads ENHRY; CDR2 reads SYGVKD.